Listed below are T cell receptor beta chains from one sample, sequenced in a study of beta chain features in type 1 diabetes. Sequenced by immunoSEQ multiplex PCR; TCRdb stores in-frame clones only, minus some. The sample holds a few hundred thousand clones, over 11% seen once. Material: naive CD4+ T cells from blood. These receptors originate from a man aged 25 to 45 with type 1 diabetes. CDR3s include the opening cysteine and the closing phenylalanine or tryptophan.

>TRBV11-2|TRBJ2-3
CASSLRRYRRGTDTQYF
>TRBV11-2|TRBJ2-5
CASSLSGTPQETQYF
>TRBV9|TRBJ1-2
CASSEGRVRGYTF
>TRBV29-1|TRBJ1-5
CSVSDRPDQPQHF
>TRBV4-2|TRBJ1-1
CASSQDRGGNTEAFF
>TRBV6-6|TRBJ2-5
CASSPDRVRETQYF
>TRBV7-9|TRBJ2-5
CASSFPGRAGETQYF
>TRBV7-9|TRBJ2-7
CASSRDRVYEQYF
>TRBV2|TRBJ2-7
CASRRSGTGDNEQYF
>TRBV5-4|TRBJ2-5
CASSTQPERSETQYF
>TRBV7-8|TRBJ2-3
CASSATTGTGRSDTQYF
>TRBV27|TRBJ1-1
CASSLTGTEAFF
>TRBV19|TRBJ1-5
CASRTGGEGLAPQHF
>TRBV9|TRBJ2-1
CASSRRLAGGNEQFF
>TRBV2|TRBJ2-7
CASSGRTGEAYEQYF
>TRBV5-4|TRBJ2-2
CASSVGGSGGAIGELFF
>TRBV18|TRBJ2-7
CASSPPLGTGLSGSTYEQYF
>TRBV7-9|TRBJ2-3
CASTETDTQYF
>TRBV11-2|TRBJ1-2
CASSLGTANYGYTF
>TRBV30|TRBJ2-1
CAWSQGSYNEQFF
>TRBV6-5|TRBJ1-2
CASTQAGIHYGYTF
>TRBV6-5|TRBJ2-7
CASSYIQDEQYF
>TRBV5-1|TRBJ1-1
CASSFRQGNTEAFF
>TRBV30|TRBJ1-4
CAWQGAEEKLFF
>TRBV27|TRBJ2-5
CASSLRGRAGGQETQYF
>TRBV9|TRBJ2-1
CASSVEKGASYNEQFF
>TRBV21-1|TRBJ1-5
CASSKVRGPGSVFQPQHF
>TRBV6-5|TRBJ2-7
CASSSMRESEQYF
>TRBV7-9|TRBJ2-3
CASSTSGGTDTQYF
>TRBV19|TRBJ2-1
CASRDGGVLNEQFF
>TRBV7-9|TRBJ1-2
CASSPGLDRDYGYTF
>TRBV9|TRBJ2-3
CASSGSGGAITDTQYF
>TRBV7-2|TRBJ2-7
CASSTTSGSWNEQYF